Following are 9 T cell receptor beta chains from one sample sequenced in a study of T cells in Graves' hyperthyroidism and ophthalmopathy. Amplified regions were TCR beta CDR3 sequences from RNA transcripts. Carried out on the TCR CDR3, a first-round RT-PCR used the HTBI primer set. TCRdb re-called the multiplex PCR reads with MiXCR, one entry per CDR3 protein. The top ten hold over 15% of the sample, which has fewer than 900,000 distinct CDR3 sequences, approximately 19% seen once. Sequencing was done on a sample of blood. These receptor sequences come from a woman aged 50 to 60 with Graves' hyperthyroidism that later progressed to Graves' ophthalmopathy.

This clonotype was detected only a few times. The gene calls are TRBV4-1 and TRBJ1-4; D is undetermined. Between the trimmed V and J ends, which lost 1 base and 3 bases, there was a span of 12 bases. CDR3 length: 16 amino acids. CDR1 is MGHRA, CDR2 YSYEKL, per germline. The CDR3 region is CASSQGLREANEKLFF. The CDR3 region has the DNA TGCGCCAGCAGCCAAGGATTGAGGGAGGCTAATGAAAAACTGTTTTTT.

Ten or more counts support this clonotype. The rearrangement joins TRBV7-9 to TRBJ2-2; TRBD2 is a possible D gene (6 bases). CDR3 length: 15 residues. V was trimmed by 5 bases and J by 1 base, leaving 11 bases between them. Germline lookup yields CDR1 SEHNR and CDR2 FQNEAQ (reference sequence). CDR3 in DNA: TGTGCCAGCAGCCCGACCGGGGGGAACACCGGGGAGCTGTTTTTT. Translating it yields CASSPTGGNTGELFF.

This clonotype was detected only a few times. The chain has TRBV5-4 and TRBJ1-1; no definite D call. The CDR3 spans 16 residues. V lost 2 bases and J 1 base, leaving 15 bases between the germline ends. Germline CDR1 and CDR2: SGHNT and YYREEE (reference sequence). The CDR3 DNA reads as TGTGCCAGCAGCTTAGCGCTTGCAACGACGAACACTGAAGCTTTCTTT. Translated: CASSLALATTNTEAFF.

At least ten counts were recorded for this clonotype. The chain employs TRBV12-3 or TRBV12-4 and TRBJ2-1; no clear D gene. The CDR3 runs to 15 residues. Trimming took off 6 bases at V and 4 bases at J, with 16 bases between the two ends. CDR3 sequence (DNA): TGTGCCAGCAGCCCGTTGATCTCTGATTACAATGAGCAGTTCTTC. It specifies CASSPLISDYNEQFF.

This clonotype came up many times. J is TRBJ2-1 and V is TRBV11-2; 8 positions match TRBD2. Trimming at V came to 6 bases and at J to 9 bases, leaving 4 bases not matched to a gene. Germline assignment: CDR1 SGHAT and CDR2 FQNNGV. The CDR3 is 12 residues long. The CDR3 coding sequence is TGTGCCAGCAGGAAGACTAGCGCTGAGCAGTTCTTC. It is translated as CASRKTSAEQFF. Based on the CDR3 plus reference TRBV11-2 and TRBJ2-1, the full variable domain is EAGVAQSPRYKIIEKRQSVAFWCNPISGHATLYWYQQILGQGPKLLIQFQNNGVVDDSQLPKDRFSAERLKGVDSTLKIQPAKLEDSAVYLCASRKTSAEQFFGPGTRLTVL.

The chain employs TRBV5-1 and TRBJ1-1, with a tentative D call TRBD1 (6 bases). Germline CDR1 reads SGHRS; CDR2 reads YFSETQ. The CDR3 extends over 15 amino acids. V was cut by 0 bases and J by 4 bases, with 13 bases left in between. The DNA for the CDR3 is TGCGCCAGCAGCTTGGGGGGGGGGGCGAGCACTGAAGCTTTCTTT. Encoded protein: CASSLGGGASTEAFF.

The chain combines TRBV30 with TRBJ1-2; perhaps TRBD1 as D (5 bases). Looked up from germline, CDR1 is GTSNPN and CDR2 is SVGIG (reference sequence). V was pared by 4 bases and J by 8 bases, with 20 bases between. The length of the CDR3 is 14 residues. The CDR3 nucleotides read TGTGCCTGGACAACCTCCCCAGGGTTACAGGGCTACACCTTC. This gives the protein CAWTTSPGLQGYTF.

This clonotype was detected a few times. The CDR3 bases are TGTGCCAGCCAAAAGAGGGTCTACAATGAGCAGTTCTTC. This sequence encodes CASQKRVYNEQFF. The chain couples TRBV2 to TRBJ2-1; tentatively, D is TRBD2 (5 bases). This CDR3 has 13 residues. Trimming removed 8 bases at V and 3 bases at J, with 11 bases between. The germline gives CDR1 SNHLY, CDR2 FYNNEI.

This clonotype was seen many times. The CDR3 DNA follows: TGCAGTGCTAGAAGCCCACAGGGGACCAAAAACATTCAGTACTTC. This translates into CSARSPQGTKNIQYF. The gene calls are TRBV20-1 and TRBJ2-4, with 7 bases aligning to TRBD1. This CDR3 has 15 amino acids. Germline V gene data show CDR1 as DFQATT and CDR2 as SNEGSKA (reference sequence). J was trimmed by 2 bases and V by 2 bases; bases with no gene match: 6.